What follows is one T cell receptor (beta chain) and its context. As yet, its antigen is unknown. Isolation per sample recovered at least 7 million PBMCs. Total RNA extraction produced at least 5.5 micrograms (per sample) for the study. The germline V and J ends were trimmed by 3 bases and 5 bases, with 8 bases remaining between them. Germline CDR1 is DFQATT and CDR2 is SNEGSKA (reference sequence). The CDR3 has 13 amino acids. This record comes from a study of blood T cells in healthy people across ages. For the study at large: When template switching was applied, about one barcoded beta molecule was captured per two T cells.

The second PCR ran roughly 6 to 11 cycles with a sample-barcoded 5' primer and J-beta primers. TCRdb reprocessed the 5' RACE reads with MiXCR, giving one entry per CDR3 protein. Seen here are around 1,700,000 distinct CDR3 sequences, roughly 30% observed once, and the top ten hold roughly 8%. Broader study findings: More naive CD4+ cells and higher diversity marked long-lived donors relative to aged donors.

Sequencing was performed on blood. The chain uses TRBV20-1 and TRBJ1-6, with D hard to call. This clonotype originated in a woman in her thirties in good health. The CDR3 loop reads CSARPGNNSPLHF. The DNA for the CDR3 is TGCAGTGCTAGGCCGGGGAATAATTCACCCCTCCACTTT.